One sample yielded the 18 T cell receptor beta chains listed below, sequenced in a study of cytomegalovirus exposure and HLA in healthy donors. Measured with immunoSEQ multiplex PCR; TCRdb has only the in-frame clones, and not every one. The repertoire holds approximately 120,000 clones, with approximately 94% as singletons. Sequenced sample: PBMCs. The receptors shown here come from a woman aged 18-35 years in good health and CMV-seronegative.

The chain has TRBV4-1 and TRBJ1-6; D remains ambiguous. The CDR3 length is 20 residues. Per germline, CDR1 MGHRA and CDR2 YSYEKL. The V end was cut by 0 bases, the J end by 0 bases, with 18 bases between. The CDR3 DNA sequence: TGCGCCAGCAGCCAAGACCGCGGGAGGGAACGAAGCTCCTATAATTCACCCCTCCACTTT. It encodes CASSQDRGRERSSYNSPLHF.

This chain uses TRBV28 with TRBJ1-6; 7 bases line up with TRBD1. This CDR3 is built from 15 residues. Germline V gives CDR1 MDHEN, CDR2 SYDVKM. The V gene end was trimmed by 6 bases and the J gene end by 7 bases; junction bases not matched to a gene: 9. CDR3 in amino acids: CASRTPQGLNSPLHF. Here the CDR3 DNA reads TGTGCCAGCAGAACGCCACAGGGGTTAAATTCACCCCTCCACTTT.

The chain is built from TRBV18 and TRBJ2-1, with D possibly TRBD1 on 5 matching bases. With 3 bases removed from V and 8 bases from J, the gap between germline ends came to 14 bases. This CDR3 is built from 14 residues. CDR1 is KGHSH and CDR2 is LQKENI in the germline V gene. CDR3 sequence reads: CASSPGPFGDEQFF. CDR3 DNA: TGTGCCAGCTCACCGGGGCCCTTTGGCGATGAGCAGTTCTTC.

The chain has TRBV28 and TRBJ1-5; D is unresolved. This CDR3 is 14 amino acids long. Germline V CDR1 and CDR2: MDHEN, SYDVKM. The V and J ends lost 5 bases and 0 bases respectively, with 8 bases between them. In nucleotides, the CDR3 is TGTGCCAGCAGTGGGCCATATAGCAATCAGCCCCAGCATTTT. This codes for CASSGPYSNQPQHF. Based on the CDR3 plus reference TRBV28 and TRBJ1-5, the full variable domain is DVKVTQSSRYLVKRTGEKVFLECVQDMDHENMFWYRQDPGLGLRLIYFSYDVKMKEKGDIPEGYSVSREKKERFSLILESASTNQTSMYLCASSGPYSNQPQHFGDGTRLSIL.

This chain joins TRBV25-1 and TRBJ2-2; D is perhaps TRBD1 (7 bases). Trimming stripped 11 bases from V and 4 bases from J, with 20 bases between. Germline loops: CDR1 MGHDK, CDR2 SYGVNS. CDR3 length: 15 amino acids. CDR3 sequence (DNA): TGTGCCTCTGCGGGGCAGGGGGTCAGCACCGGGGAGCTGTTTTTT. This sequence encodes CASAGQGVSTGELFF.

This clone appeared a single time. The V and J genes are TRBV7-9 and TRBJ1-1; 8 bases are a match to TRBD1. V was clipped by 5 bases and J by 1 base; unmatched bases: 6. The germline V gene encodes CDR1 SEHNR and CDR2 FQNEAQ (reference sequence). The CDR3 covers 15 residues. The CDR3 nucleotides read TGTGCCAGCAGCCCCACCGGGACAGGGAACACTGAAGCTTTCTTT. It codes for CASSPTGTGNTEAFF.

The count of this clone is one. This chain uses TRBV6-6 with TRBJ2-7; a possible D gene is TRBD1 (6 bases). This CDR3 has 14 residues. Trimming cost V 6 bases and J 0 bases, with 12 bases left between them. Germline CDR1 is MNHNY and CDR2 is SVGAGI (reference sequence). CDR3 sequence (DNA): TGTGCCAGCAGGACCGGACAGAACTCCTACGAGCAGTACTTC. The encoded protein is CASRTGQNSYEQYF.

The chain combines TRBV9 with TRBJ2-1, with 8 nucleotides matching TRBD2. Per germline, CDR1 SGDLS and CDR2 YYNGEE. The CDR3 is made up of 14 amino acids. With 3 bases clipped from V and 7 bases from J, the junction kept 6 bases outside the gene matches. The CDR3 DNA reads as TGTGCCAGCAGCGAGGGACTAGTTTGGAATGAGCAGTTCTTC. The encoded protein is CASSEGLVWNEQFF.

The genes are TRBV7-9 and TRBJ2-7; no clear D gene. The CDR3 has 11 residues. The germline V gene has CDR1 SEHNR and CDR2 FQNEAQ (reference sequence). The V end was cut by 4 bases, the J end by 2 bases, with 3 bases between. The CDR3 nucleotides read TGTGCCAGCAGCTCCGCCTACGAGCAGTACTTC. Translating it yields CASSSAYEQYF.

This rearrangement joins TRBV6-5 to TRBJ2-7, with 12 bases identical to TRBD1. Trimming removed 6 bases from V and 9 bases from J; junction bases left unmatched: 9. Germline V gene lookup returns CDR1 MNHEY and CDR2 SVGAGI. This CDR3 comprises 14 residues. In DNA, the CDR3 is TGTGCCAGCAGACCCGGGACAGGGGGCTTCGGGCAGTACTTC. Protein: CASRPGTGGFGQYF.

V usage is TRBV10-3 and J usage is TRBJ1-1; no definite D call. Trimming cost V 6 bases and J 7 bases, with 15 bases left between them. Looked up from germline, CDR1 is ENHRY and CDR2 is SYGVKD. CDR3 size: 13 residues. The CDR3 DNA follows: TGTGCCATCAGCCAGGATCCCGGGAATGAAGCTTTCTTT. Encoded protein: CAISQDPGNEAFF.

The J gene is TRBJ2-2, the V gene TRBV9, with D possibly being TRBD2 (7 bases). Germline CDR1 and CDR2: SGDLS and YYNGEE. V was shortened by 6 bases and J by 3 bases, with 27 bases between the two germline ends. This CDR3 spans 19 amino acids. CDR3 in DNA: TGTGCCAGCACCCCGGTCGTAGGGGGAGGGCCTTTCGACACCGGGGAGCTGTTTTTT. Amino acids: CASTPVVGGGPFDTGELFF.

This chain uses TRBV6-6 with TRBJ2-5; TRBD2 matches at 9 bases. CDR1 and CDR2 (germline): MNHNY, SVGAGI (reference sequence). The CDR3 totals 16 residues. With 0 bases clipped from V and 4 bases from J, the junction kept 6 bases outside the gene matches. The CDR3 sequence: CASSYSAGRGGETQYF. In nucleotides, the CDR3 is TGTGCCAGCAGTTACTCGGCAGGGCGGGGGGGAGAGACCCAGTACTTC.

The V and J genes are TRBV19 and TRBJ2-2; D call uncertain. CDR3 length equals 13 residues. The germline V gene has CDR1 LNHDA and CDR2 SQIVND (reference sequence). The V gene lost 6 bases and the J gene lost 6 bases, with 11 bases spanning the gap. DNA of the CDR3: TGTGCCAGTAGCCAGGTGTTCCCCGGGGAGCTGTTTTTT. Amino acids: CASSQVFPGELFF.

This CDR3 is CASSLDGAADTQYF. The CDR3, as DNA: TGTGCCAGCAGCTTAGATGGGGCCGCAGATACGCAGTATTTT. J is TRBJ2-3 and V is TRBV11-2; TRBD1 is a possible D gene (5 bases). Germline V gene sequence: CDR1 SGHAT, CDR2 FQNNGV. V was pared by 0 bases and J by 4 bases, with 8 bases between. This CDR3 spans 14 amino acids. Based on the CDR3 plus reference TRBV11-2 and TRBJ2-3, the full variable domain is EAGVAQSPRYKIIEKRQSVAFWCNPISGHATLYWYQQILGQGPKLLIQFQNNGVVDDSQLPKDRFSAERLKGVDSTLKIQPAKLEDSAVYLCASSLDGAADTQYFGPGTRLTVL.

The rearrangement uses TRBV10-3 and TRBJ1-4; D is unresolved. V was clipped by 0 bases and J by 7 bases, with 12 bases between them. Germline lookup yields CDR1 ENHRY and CDR2 SYGVKD. This CDR3 is 15 amino acids long. The CDR3 bases are TGTGCCATCAGTGAGTCTGAGGTTATTGGTGAAAAACTGTTTTTT. Protein: CAISESEVIGEKLFF.

The chain recombines TRBV7-2 with TRBJ2-2; perhaps TRBD1 as D (6 bases). Trimming took 3 bases from V and 0 from J, leaving 8 bases between them. The germline CDR1 and CDR2 sequences are SGHTA and FQGNSA. The length of the CDR3 is 15 residues. CDR3 residues: CASSLRTANTGELFF. DNA for the CDR3: TGTGCCAGCAGCTTGCGGACAGCGAACACCGGGGAGCTGTTTTTT.

V usage is TRBV5-1 and J usage is TRBJ2-6; perhaps TRBD1 as D (5 bases). V lost 0 bases and J 2 bases, leaving 9 bases between the germline ends. CDR1 is SGHRS and CDR2 is YFSETQ in the germline V gene. This CDR3 is 16 amino acids long. The CDR3 DNA is TGCGCCAGCAGCTTGGATTCAGGGCCTGGGGCCAACGTCCTGACTTTC. Amino acid sequence: CASSLDSGPGANVLTF.